The 10 T cell receptor beta chains below were found in one sample sequenced in a study of cytomegalovirus exposure and HLA in healthy donors. PCR involved 60 Vbeta and 13 Jbeta primers. Clones were read by immunoSEQ multiplex PCR, and TCRdb kept only the in-frame ones, dropping some. Here the sample table reports 140,000 or so clones. What was sequenced was PBMCs. These receptors were obtained from a male donor in good health and CMV-seronegative.

This chain links TRBV4-2 with TRBJ1-2; D ambiguous. The CDR3 totals 14 residues. Deletions cut 1 base from V and 1 base from J, with 7 bases between. Germline V lookup: CDR1 LGHNA, CDR2 YNFKEQ. CDR3 amino acids: CASSQGSDNYGYTF. In DNA, the CDR3 is TGTGCCAGCAGCCAAGGAAGCGATAACTATGGCTACACCTTC.

The gene calls are TRBV18 and TRBJ2-3; 14 bases line up with TRBD2. The CDR3 has 16 residues. V was pared by 4 bases and J by 5 bases, with 5 bases of the junction left unmatched. Germline CDR1 is KGHSH and CDR2 is LQKENI. CDR3 region: CASSRGLAGGIDTQYF. The CDR3 bases are TGTGCCAGCTCACGAGGACTAGCGGGAGGCATAGATACGCAGTATTTT. The full variable domain, its missing parts supplied by reference TRBV18 and TRBJ2-3, is NAGVMQNPRHLVRRRGQEARLRCSPMKGHSHVYWYRQLPEEGLKFMVYLQKENIIDESGMPKERFSAEFPKEGPSILRIQQVVRGDSAAYFCASSRGLAGGIDTQYFGPGTRLTVL.

This chain connects TRBV27 to TRBJ2-3; D might be TRBD2 (5 bases). Per the germline V gene, CDR1 is MNHEY and CDR2 is SMNVEV (reference sequence). The CDR3 is 14 residues long. The V end lost 0 bases, the J end lost 8 bases, and 12 bases lay between the germline ends. The CDR3 loop reads CASSLSASSGTQYF. The CDR3 nucleotides are TGTGCCAGCAGTTTATCTGCGTCAAGCGGTACGCAGTATTTT.

The chain joins TRBV30 to TRBJ1-1; D is unclear. CDR3 length: 11 amino acids. Germline V CDR1 and CDR2: GTSNPN, SVGIG (reference sequence). V lost 4 bases to trimming and J lost 2 bases, with 5 bases between them. DNA of the CDR3: TGTGCCTGGATAAAAAACACTGAAGCTTTCTTT. It yields the protein CAWIKNTEAFF.

The genes are TRBV5-6 and TRBJ2-2; TRBD2 matches 8 bases. V lost 6 bases, J lost 6 bases, and 10 bases stayed unmatched. Germline values: CDR1 SGHDT, CDR2 YYEEEE. The CDR3 is 15 residues long. CDR3 protein: CASTRPGGHSGELFF. The DNA for the CDR3 is TGTGCCAGCACCCGACCGGGAGGGCACTCCGGGGAGCTGTTTTTT.

Here the CDR3 reads CASRFPGTGINTEAFF. The CDR3 DNA sequence: TGTGCCAGCAGATTTCCCGGGACAGGGATAAACACTGAAGCTTTCTTT. J is TRBJ1-1 and V is TRBV2; 9 nucleotides line up with TRBD1. The V gene's germline CDR1 is SNHLY and CDR2 FYNNEI. V gave up 6 bases and J gave up 2 bases; unmatched junction bases: 10. The CDR3 spans 16 residues.

A note on this clone: At one end, the junction sequence differs from germline, possibly due to a read error. The V and J genes are TRBV18 and TRBJ1-1; no reliable D call. This CDR3 has 16 residues. From germline, CDR1 is KGHSH and CDR2 LQKENI. CDR3: CASAPESPHLNTEAFF. For the CDR3, the DNA is TGTGCCAGCGCACCCGAAAGCCCGCATCTGAACACTGAAGCTTTCTTT. The full variable domain, in which reference TRBV18 and TRBJ1-1 provide the parts outside the CDR3, is NAGVMQNPRHLVRRRGQEARLRCSPMKGHSHVYWYRQLPEEGLKFMVYLQKENIIDESGMPKERFSAEFPKEGPSILRIQQVVRGDSAAYFCASAPESPHLNTEAFFGQGTRLTVV.

The chain uses TRBV29-1 and TRBJ2-1; a possible D gene is TRBD2 (6 bases). CDR1 is SQVTM and CDR2 is ANQGSEA in the germline V gene. The CDR3 is 14 amino acids. Trimming shortened V by 6 bases and J by 0 bases, and 12 bases separated the two germline ends. This CDR3 is CSVDLANSYNEQFF. The CDR3 nucleotides read TGCAGCGTGGACCTAGCGAACTCCTACAATGAGCAGTTCTTC.

The chain recombines TRBV7-8 with TRBJ2-7; D is unresolved. The germline CDR1 and CDR2 sequences are SGHVS and FQNEAQ. The CDR3 runs 11 residues. V was clipped by 3 bases and J by 2 bases, with 2 bases between them. The CDR3 loop is CASSFTYEQYF. The DNA of the CDR3 is TGTGCCAGCAGCTTCACCTACGAGCAGTACTTC.

The CDR3 DNA is TGTGCCAGCAGTTTAAGGACAGGGGTAGGGGAGACCCAGTACTTC. Residues: CASSLRTGVGETQYF. The chain employs TRBV27 and TRBJ2-5; TRBD1 agrees at 9 bases. With 2 bases clipped from V and 5 bases from J, the junction kept 6 bases outside the gene matches. The CDR3 spans 15 residues. From germline, CDR1 is MNHEY and CDR2 SMNVEV (reference sequence).